This paragraph covers one T cell receptor beta chain sequence. This specimen belongs to a study of blood T cell repertoires in COVID-19. Assay used: immunoSEQ multiplex PCR; TCRdb lists only in-frame clones, some missing. The data show about 140,000 clones, 60% to 85% seen once. The CDR3 has 12 residues. Germline loops: CDR1 LGHDT, CDR2 YNNKEL (reference sequence). The germline V and J ends were trimmed by 1 base and 10 bases, with 8 bases remaining between them. Sequencing was carried out using peripheral blood. The receptor was derived from a man aged 45 to 65 with acute or convalescent COVID-19. The J gene is TRBJ2-1, the V gene TRBV3-1 (or the pseudogene TRBV3-2), with D possibly matching TRBD2 (5 bases). The DNA of the CDR3 is TGTGCCAGCAGCCAAGGCCCGGGGGAGCAGTTCTTC. Amino acid sequence: CASSQGPGEQFF.